The sequence of this T cell receptor beta chain was determined in a study of blood T cell repertoires in COVID-19. Across the study: T cells, B-cell-depleted T cells, or PBMCs supplied cDNA or gDNA.

The ends were cut back, 0 bases at V and 3 bases at J, with 12 bases in the middle. The CDR3 runs 15 residues. The method was immunoSEQ multiplex PCR; TCRdb's version includes in-frame clones alone and lacks a portion of them. There are about 26,000 clones in the sample; 66% occur only once, and less than 7.5% lies in the top ten. The source of this sequence is a man between 60 and 75 years old with active or convalescent COVID-19. The rearrangement joins TRBV23-1 to TRBJ2-7, with no clear D. TRBV23-1 is treated as an ORF (open reading frame) with a function not yet certain. Sequenced material: peripheral blood. In nucleotides, the CDR3 is TGCGCCAGCAGTCAATCTGGAGACCTGGTCTACGAGCAGTACTTC. This sequence encodes CASSQSGDLVYEQYF.